The 30 T cell receptor beta chains given below trace back to one sample, sequenced in a study of T-cell memory formation after mild COVID-19. TCRdb re-analysed the 5' RACE reads in MiXCR, keeping a single row per CDR3 protein. This sample has some 290,000 distinct CDR3 sequences; roughly 15% occur once, and the top ten carry 22%. The sequencing input was PBMCs or a T cell subset sorted from them (not recorded which). All receptors come from a young man who had mild COVID-19 (a few samples of this study predate the infection). Cell type and time point are not known.

The chain recombines TRBV5-4 with TRBJ2-4; TRBD1 matches at 10 bases. The V gene's germline CDR1 is SGHNT and CDR2 YYREEE (reference sequence). The trim removed 5 bases at V and 8 bases at J, leaving 4 bases unmatched. The CDR3 has 13 residues. The CDR3 loop reads CASRPGTGDIQYF. The CDR3 DNA reads as TGTGCCAGCAGACCCGGGACAGGGGACATTCAGTACTTC.

J is TRBJ2-2 and V is TRBV7-8; D is uncertain. CDR1 is SGHVS and CDR2 is FQNEAQ in the germline V gene. The CDR3 runs to 13 residues. Deletions cut 1 base from V and 6 bases from J, with 6 bases between. As DNA, the CDR3 is TGTGCCAGCAGCTTAGTAGGGTCCGGGGAGCTGTTTTTT. Amino acid sequence: CASSLVGSGELFF.

The chain joins TRBV11-2 to TRBJ2-3; TRBD2 matches 10 bases. Trimming at V came to 5 bases and at J to 3 bases, leaving 8 bases not matched to a gene. CDR1 and CDR2 (germline): SGHAT, FQNNGV. The CDR3 has 16 amino acids. The CDR3: CASSPWASGSTDTQYF. DNA for the CDR3: TGTGCCAGCAGCCCGTGGGCTAGCGGGAGTACAGATACGCAGTATTTT.

This clonotype was recorded a few times. The chain joins TRBV12-3 or TRBV12-4 to TRBJ2-7, with 11 positions matching TRBD1. Trimming cost V 8 bases and J 9 bases; bases outside gene matches: 15. The CDR3 has 15 residues. CDR3 loop: CASPLGAGTGGPQYF. The DNA of the CDR3 is TGTGCCAGCCCCTTGGGGGCCGGGACAGGGGGTCCGCAGTACTTC.

The table lists this clonotype with many counts. The chain couples TRBV7-9 to TRBJ2-3; D not resolved. Germline V gene data show CDR1 as SEHNR and CDR2 as FQNEAQ (reference sequence). This CDR3 has 13 residues. Between the trimmed V and J ends, which lost 4 bases and 6 bases, there was a span of 11 bases. CDR3 DNA: TGTGCCAGCAGCTCCCGGACCGAGGATACGCAGTATTTT. It specifies CASSSRTEDTQYF.

The V and J genes are TRBV12-3 or TRBV12-4 and TRBJ2-7; no reliable D call. V lost 3 bases to trimming and J lost 2 bases, with 11 bases between them. The CDR3 length is 14 residues. CDR3 region: CASSFLRPTYEQYF. The CDR3 bases are TGTGCCAGCAGTTTTCTCCGTCCTACCTACGAGCAGTACTTC.

The V and J genes are TRBV4-2 and TRBJ1-1; 7 bases agree with TRBD1. The germline gives CDR1 LGHNA, CDR2 YNFKEQ. CDR3 length: 15 amino acids. Trimming took 5 bases from V and 6 from J; bases not matched to a gene: 12. CDR3 residues: CASSFRLDRAAEAFF. Written as DNA, the CDR3 is TGTGCCAGCAGCTTTAGGCTAGACAGGGCGGCTGAAGCTTTCTTT.

In its sample, this clonotype was seen a few times. The rearrangement links TRBV10-2 to TRBJ2-7; 9 bases map to TRBD2. Germline V gene data show CDR1 as WSHSY and CDR2 as SAAADI. V was clipped by 5 bases and J by 5 bases; unmatched bases: 1. CDR3 size: 12 residues. CDR3 nucleotides: TGCGCCAGCAGTTCTAGCGGGGACGAGCAGTACTTC. It codes for CASSSSGDEQYF.

The chain links TRBV3-1 to TRBJ2-2; D remains unclear. Germline lookup yields CDR1 LGHDT and CDR2 YNNKEL (reference sequence). CDR3 length equals 15 residues. The V end lost 2 bases, the J end lost 0 bases, and 7 bases lay between the germline ends. CDR3 protein: CASSQFISNTGELFF. The CDR3 nucleotides read TGTGCCAGCAGCCAATTTATATCGAACACCGGGGAGCTGTTTTTT. The full variable domain, with the rest looked up from reference TRBV3-1 and TRBJ2-2, is DTAVSQTPKYLVTQMGNDKSIKCEQNLGHDTMYWYKQDSKKFLKIMFSYNNKELIINETVPNRFSPKSPDKAHLNLHINSLELGDSAVYFCASSQFISNTGELFFGEGSRLTVL.

Only a few counts were recorded for this clonotype. V usage is TRBV28 and J usage is TRBJ2-5, with D maybe TRBD2 (5 bases). Germline CDR1 is MDHEN and CDR2 is SYDVKM. This CDR3 has 12 amino acids. V was trimmed by 6 bases and J by 5 bases, leaving 10 bases between them. The CDR3 nucleotides are TGTGCCAGCAGAAGGTGGAGGGAGACCCAGTACTTC. Protein: CASRRWRETQYF.

V is TRBV5-4 and J is TRBJ1-2; D not resolved. The length of the CDR3 is 13 residues. Deletions cut 4 bases from V and 1 base from J, with 8 bases between. The germline gives CDR1 SGHNT, CDR2 YYREEE (reference sequence). In DNA, the CDR3 is TGTGCCAGCAGCCCGAGGGATAACTATGGCTACACCTTC. Protein sequence: CASSPRDNYGYTF.

The chain employs TRBV5-1 and TRBJ2-6, with TRBD2 matching 10 bases. The germline CDR1 and CDR2 sequences are SGHRS and YFSETQ. The CDR3 runs to 18 residues. V trimming: 4 bases; J trimming: 0 bases; junction bases outside the gene matches: 7. The CDR3 spells CASSATSGASSGANVLTF. CDR3 coding DNA: TGCGCCAGCAGCGCCACTAGCGGGGCTAGCTCTGGGGCCAACGTCCTGACTTTC.

This clonotype was seen at least ten times. This rearrangement joins TRBV5-1 to TRBJ2-1; 12 bases map to TRBD2. The CDR3 runs to 15 residues. V shed 2 bases, J shed 4 bases, and the junction held 1 base outside the gene matches. CDR1 SGHRS and CDR2 YFSETQ come from the germline V gene. The CDR3 loop is CASSFGTSGYNEQFF. In DNA form, the CDR3 reads TGCGCCAGCAGCTTCGGGACTAGCGGGTACAATGAGCAGTTCTTC.

The genes are TRBV11-2 and TRBJ2-7; no definite D call. The CDR3 runs 14 residues. Per germline, CDR1 SGHAT and CDR2 FQNNGV. V gave up 0 bases and J gave up 0 bases, with 6 bases separating them. The CDR3 loop is CASSLEMGSYEQYV. CDR3 nucleotide sequence: TGTGCCAGCAGCTTAGAAATGGGCTCCTACGAGCAGTACGTC.

This clonotype showed up just a few times. The CDR3 DNA follows: TGTGCCAGCACCGCCGACAGGGGTATCGGGGAGCTGTTTTTT. Residues: CASTADRGIGELFF. The V and J genes are TRBV12-3 or TRBV12-4 and TRBJ2-2, with TRBD1 identical over 8 bases. The CDR3 totals 14 residues. V gave up 7 bases and J gave up 7 bases; unmatched junction bases: 8.

The chain recombines TRBV4-1 with TRBJ2-7, with TRBD2 matching over 13 bases. The CDR3 runs to 15 residues. V lost 2 bases to trimming and J lost 3 bases; unmatched junction nucleotides: 1. From germline, CDR1 is MGHRA and CDR2 YSYEKL. The CDR3 region is CASSQRTSGGYEQYF. The CDR3 DNA reads as TGCGCCAGCAGCCAAAGGACTAGCGGGGGCTACGAGCAGTACTTC.

This clonotype was picked up a small number of times. V usage is TRBV19 and J usage is TRBJ2-5; unclear D gene. The ends were cut back, 3 bases at V and 1 base at J, with 9 bases in the middle. This CDR3 spans 14 amino acids. CDR1 is LNHDA and CDR2 is SQIVND in the germline V gene (reference sequence). CDR3 sequence (DNA): TGTGCCAGTAGTATCGCACCAAGCCAAGAGACCCAGTACTTC. As protein: CASSIAPSQETQYF.

This sequence joins TRBV12-3 or TRBV12-4 and TRBJ2-5, with 12 bases that match TRBD1. The CDR3 extends over 16 amino acids. Trimming at V came to 3 bases and at J to 5 bases, leaving 7 bases not matched to a gene. The DNA of the CDR3 is TGTGCCAGCAGTTTCCTCGGGACAGGGGGCCACGAGACCCAGTACTTC. It codes for CASSFLGTGGHETQYF.

This chain links TRBV5-6 with TRBJ1-2; the D is unclear. Germline CDR1 and CDR2: SGHDT and YYEEEE. The CDR3 extends over 14 amino acids. Trimming cost V 6 bases and J 4 bases, with 16 bases left between them. The CDR3 loop is CASTGRGFGYGYTF. CDR3 DNA sequence: TGTGCCAGCACCGGGCGAGGGTTCGGCTATGGCTACACCTTC. The full variable domain, in which reference TRBV5-6 and TRBJ1-2 provide the parts outside the CDR3, is DAGVTQSPTHLIKTRGQQVTLRCSPKSGHDTVSWYQQALGQGPQFIFQYYEEEERQRGNFPDRFSGHQFPNYSSELNVNALLLGDSALYLCASTGRGFGYGYTFGSGTRLTVV.

This clonotype was detected a few times. DNA for the CDR3: TGTGCCAGCAGTGAACAGGTAGCCAAAAACATTCAGTACTTC. Its translation is CASSEQVAKNIQYF. The chain uses TRBV2 and TRBJ2-4; no clear D. The length of the CDR3 is 14 residues. CDR1 is SNHLY and CDR2 is FYNNEI in the germline V gene. The germline V and J ends were trimmed by 2 bases and 0 bases, with 5 bases remaining between them.

The sample holds a few counts of this clonotype. The V gene is TRBV20-1, the J gene TRBJ2-7, with 9 bases matching TRBD1. The length of the CDR3 is 14 residues. After removal of 0 bases from V and 1 base from J, the junction contained 1 base not matched to a gene. In germline, CDR1 is DFQATT, CDR2 SNEGSKA (reference sequence). The CDR3 sequence is CSARDGQGSYEQYV. The CDR3 bases are TGCAGTGCTAGAGACGGACAGGGGTCCTACGAGCAGTACGTC.

This chain connects TRBV5-8 to TRBJ2-5; tentatively, D is TRBD1 (5 bases). V lost 3 bases, J lost 0 bases, and 9 bases lay in between. The germline V gene encodes CDR1 SGHTS and CDR2 YDEGEE. The CDR3 is made up of 14 amino acids. CDR3 in DNA: TGTGCCAGCAGCTCGACAGTGTACCAAGAGACCCAGTACTTC. This sequence encodes CASSSTVYQETQYF.

The V call is TRBV5-1, the J call TRBJ2-5, with D unresolved. From germline, CDR1 is SGHRS and CDR2 YFSETQ. This CDR3 is built from 14 residues. Trimming took 5 bases from V and 2 from J, leaving 13 bases between them. DNA for the CDR3: TGCGCCAGCAGGCAGCTCTCGACTCAAGAGACCCAGTACTTC. Residues: CASRQLSTQETQYF.

This clonotype was picked up many times. The J gene is TRBJ2-1, the V gene TRBV6-2 or TRBV6-3, with TRBD2 matching 13 bases. Germline CDR1 and CDR2: MNHEY and SVGEGT. The CDR3 is made up of 15 amino acids. J was trimmed by 9 bases and V by 7 bases; bases with no gene match: 9. The CDR3 coding sequence is TGTGCCAGCAACCCGGGACTAGCGGGGATAGGTGAGCAGTTCTTC. Translating gives CASNPGLAGIGEQFF.

The J gene is TRBJ2-7, the V gene TRBV6-2 or TRBV6-3; D not resolved. V gave up 10 bases and J gave up 3 bases, with 16 bases separating them. The germline V gene encodes CDR1 MNHEY and CDR2 SVGEGT. This CDR3 contains 13 residues. The CDR3 loop is CATQVGMGYEQYF. DNA for the CDR3: TGTGCCACTCAAGTCGGAATGGGCTACGAGCAGTACTTC.

The J gene is TRBJ2-2, the V gene TRBV25-1, with D maybe TRBD1 (6 bases). Germline V CDR1 and CDR2: MGHDK, SYGVNS. V gave up 4 bases and J gave up 7 bases, with 16 bases separating them. CDR3 length: 15 residues. The CDR3 here is CASSGLTGKVGELFF. The CDR3 DNA follows: TGTGCCAGCAGTGGGCTAACAGGGAAGGTCGGGGAGCTGTTTTTT. Together with reference TRBV25-1 and TRBJ2-2, the CDR3 gives the full variable domain: EADIYQTPRYLVIGTGKKITLECSQTMGHDKMYWYQQDPGMELHLIHYSYGVNSTEKGDLSSESTVSRIRTEHFPLTLESARPSHTSQYLCASSGLTGKVGELFFGEGSRLTVL.

The chain employs TRBV12-3 or TRBV12-4 and TRBJ2-2, with D perhaps TRBD2 (5 bases). The CDR3 sequence is 14 residues long. V gave up 4 bases and J gave up 5 bases, with 11 bases separating them. The CDR3, as DNA: TGTGCCAGCAGTTGGACTCAGAGAACCGGGGAGCTGTTTTTT. Translation: CASSWTQRTGELFF.

V is TRBV6-5 and J is TRBJ1-5; D ambiguous. This CDR3 has 13 amino acids. Deletions cut 2 bases from V and 7 bases from J, with 9 bases between. Germline V gene lookup returns CDR1 MNHEY and CDR2 SVGAGI. The CDR3 sequence: CASSYRVGQPQHF. In DNA, the CDR3 is TGTGCCAGCAGTTACAGGGTCGGGCAGCCCCAGCATTTT.

This clonotype was picked up many times. The CDR3 spells CASSFWGLNTGELFF. For the CDR3, the DNA is TGTGCCAGCAGCTTTTGGGGACTTAACACCGGGGAGCTGTTTTTT. The genes are TRBV7-9 and TRBJ2-2, with a possible D match to TRBD2 (6 bases). CDR1 is SEHNR and CDR2 is FQNEAQ in the germline V gene (reference sequence). The CDR3 extends over 15 amino acids. Trimming cost V 3 bases and J 2 bases, with 10 bases left between them.

In this sample, this clonotype turned up a few times. The gene calls are TRBV24-1 and TRBJ2-7, with D unclear. Trimming took 4 bases from V and 3 from J, leaving 3 bases between them. Germline-derived CDR1 and CDR2 are KGHDR and SFDVKD. This CDR3 spans 11 amino acids. CDR3: CATSEGYEQYF. CDR3 sequence (DNA): TGTGCCACCAGTGAGGGCTACGAGCAGTACTTC.